This T cell receptor beta chain was recorded in a study of T-cell memory formation after mild COVID-19. The study's findings and limits: Some SARS-CoV-2-responding clones were already detected in memory before infection.

TCRdb ran MiXCR on the 5' RACE reads and lists one entry per CDR3 protein. The data contain approximately 340,000 distinct CDR3 sequences, around 13% of them singletons. This clonotype has just a few counts. Its antigen is unidentified. The CDR3 contains 16 residues. From germline, CDR1 is WSHSY and CDR2 SAAADI. The V end was cut by 7 bases, the J end by 10 bases, with 28 bases between. The source of this sequence is a man between 18 and 35 years old who had mild COVID-19 (a few samples of this study predate the infection). Cell type and time point are not known. The V and J genes are TRBV10-2 and TRBJ1-1, with a weak D call TRBD1 (5 bases). Sequenced input: PBMCs or a T cell subset sorted from them (not recorded which). The CDR3: CASIKVVGALEPTAFF. CDR3 nucleotides: TGCGCCAGCATCAAAGTCGTCGGGGCCCTCGAGCCGACAGCTTTCTTT.